The clone carrying this TCR beta chain has just a few counts. Its antigen is undetermined. The assay was immunoSEQ multiplex PCR, and TCRdb's table has in-frame clones only and misses some. The data hold some 13,000 clones, with about 91% observed a single time. Indicated time point: pre-treatment baseline. One draw preceded checkpoint blockade; another followed its first cycle at week 3. The data belong to a study of blood T cell dynamics during melanoma immunotherapy. Study outcomes and limitations: Immune-effector CD8+ cells best matched cell-free DNA CDR3 sequences and were most clonal.

The CDR3 extends over 14 amino acids. V lost 5 bases, J lost 8 bases, and 9 bases stayed unmatched. The germline V gene encodes CDR1 SGHTA and CDR2 FQGTGA. The genes are TRBV7-3 and TRBJ1-1, with 9 nucleotides matching TRBD1. This sequence was found in a human donor with melanoma. Specimen: effector memory CD8+ T cells from blood, collected from a patient treated with checkpoint blockade. The CDR3 here is CASSMAGTGTEAFF. In nucleotides, the CDR3 is TGTGCCAGCAGCATGGCCGGGACAGGGACCGAAGCTTTCTTT.